One sample yielded the 10 T cell receptor beta chains listed below, sequenced in a study of T-cell memory formation after mild COVID-19. In TCRdb, the 5' RACE reads were re-called with MiXCR into one record per CDR3 protein. The data hold 140,000 to 150,000 distinct CDR3 sequences, with approximately 5.7% observed a single time. Material for sequencing was PBMCs or a T cell subset sorted from them (not recorded which). These receptor sequences come from an adult woman who had mild COVID-19 (a few samples of this study predate the infection). Cell type and time point are not known.

The gene calls are TRBV5-1 and TRBJ1-2; a weak D match, TRBD1 (5 bases). The CDR3 extends over 15 amino acids. V was clipped by 5 bases and J by 8 bases, with 22 bases between them. Germline CDR1 reads SGHRS; CDR2 reads YFSETQ. CDR3 sequence reads: CASRDLTDQNSGYTF. CDR3 nucleotides: TGCGCCAGCAGAGATTTGACAGATCAAAATTCCGGCTACACCTTC.

CDR3 coding DNA: TGCAGCGCTCCGACAGCTAACTATGGCTACACCTTC. This sequence encodes CSAPTANYGYTF. The chain joins TRBV20-1 to TRBJ1-2, with D possibly being TRBD1 (5 bases). This CDR3 region has 12 residues. Germline V gene sequence: CDR1 DFQATT, CDR2 SNEGSKA (reference sequence).

This rearrangement joins TRBV24-1 to TRBJ2-1; the match to TRBD1 covers 10 bases. Germline CDR1 reads KGHDR; CDR2 reads SFDVKD. Germline trimming cut 5 bases from V and 7 bases from J; bases unmatched to any gene: 10. The CDR3 runs to 16 residues. Written as DNA, the CDR3 is TGTGCCACCAGTGCCCCCGGGACAGGGGAGAGGAATGAGCAGTTCTTC. Its translation: CATSAPGTGERNEQFF.

The J gene is TRBJ2-7, the V gene TRBV3-1; TRBD2 matches 11 bases. This CDR3 has 14 amino acids. The V and J ends lost 3 bases and 6 bases, in that order; junction bases with no gene match: 4. Germline V gives CDR1 LGHDT, CDR2 YNNKEL (reference sequence). The CDR3 DNA follows: TGTGCCAGCAGCCAGCCACTAGCGGGAGTCGAGCAGTACTTC. Protein: CASSQPLAGVEQYF.

The chain has TRBV19 and TRBJ2-7, with 7 bases lining up with TRBD1. The CDR3 is 13 amino acids. V gave up 4 bases and J gave up 6 bases; unmatched junction bases: 6. Germline V lookup: CDR1 LNHDA, CDR2 SQIVND (reference sequence). CDR3 DNA: TGTGCCAGTAGTAACGTGCCAGGGGGCGAGCAGTACTTC. Protein product: CASSNVPGGEQYF. The full variable domain, in which reference TRBV19 and TRBJ2-7 provide the parts outside the CDR3, is DGGITQSPKYLFRKEGQNVTLSCEQNLNHDAMYWYRQDPGQGLRLIYYSQIVNDFQKGDIAEGYSVSREKKESFPLTVTSAQKNPTAFYLCASSNVPGGEQYFGPGTRLTVT.

This clonotype was found many times. The chain is built from TRBV6-2 or TRBV6-3 and TRBJ2-1; 11 bases agree with TRBD2. V lost 6 bases and J lost 2; bases outside the gene matches: 15. CDR1 MNHEY and CDR2 SVGEGT come from the germline V gene. The CDR3 is 19 amino acids. CDR3 loop: CASSHSPSLAGGPYNEQFF. Here the CDR3 DNA reads TGTGCCAGCAGCCACAGTCCTTCCTTAGCGGGAGGGCCCTACAATGAGCAGTTCTTC.

The sample holds a few counts of this clonotype. The rearrangement joins TRBV29-1 to TRBJ2-5, with 7 bases lining up with TRBD1. The CDR3 is 14 residues long. From germline, CDR1 is SQVTM and CDR2 ANQGSEA. V was pared by 4 bases and J by 5 bases, with 10 bases of the junction left unmatched. The CDR3 reads CSVVFPGTVETQYF. The CDR3 DNA reads as TGCAGCGTTGTTTTCCCCGGGACAGTGGAGACCCAGTACTTC.

About this clonotype: Being one base from a much bigger clone, this may be a read error. The chain joins TRBV29-1 to TRBJ2-7, with 7 bases that match TRBD1. Trimming took 6 bases from V and 9 from J; bases not matched to a gene: 23. The CDR3 sequence is 16 residues long. Germline CDR1 SQVTM, CDR2 ANQGSEA. CDR3 loop: CSVGTASHSTASAQYF. The DNA for the CDR3 is TGCAGCGTGGGGACAGCTTCTCACTCGACTGCTTCAGCGCAGTACTTC.

This clonotype was observed many times. V usage is TRBV6-5 and J usage is TRBJ1-1; D remains unclear. The CDR3 has 15 amino acids. Germline CDR1 MNHEY, CDR2 SVGAGI. V shed 6 bases and J shed 0 bases, with 14 bases lying between them. The DNA for the CDR3 is TGTGCCAGCAGCCCCGCGGGCTCGATGAACACTGAAGCTTTCTTT. Protein: CASSPAGSMNTEAFF.

This chain links TRBV24-1 with TRBJ2-1; D is possibly TRBD1 (7 bases). Looked up from germline, CDR1 is KGHDR and CDR2 is SFDVKD. This CDR3 spans 15 amino acids. V shed 4 bases and J shed 8 bases, with 17 bases lying between them. CDR3 residues: CATSDLQTGRHEQFF. The CDR3, as DNA: TGTGCCACCAGTGACCTCCAGACAGGGAGGCATGAGCAGTTCTTC.